The clone carrying this T cell receptor beta chain was observed a handful of times. V dropped 3 bases and J dropped 4; count of bases not matched to a gene: 8. In germline, CDR1 is KGHDR, CDR2 SFDVKD. The CDR3 has 15 amino acids. Method: immunoSEQ multiplex PCR; TCRdb's copy keeps in-frame clones and lacks some. In the table there are roughly 200,000 clones, 65% to 90% of which are singletons. Participant age was about 18 to 89 years, and participants resided in approximately 24 US areas. The data derive from a study of blood T cell repertoires in COVID-19. The V call is TRBV24-1, the J call TRBJ2-7; TRBD2 agrees at 7 bases. The sequenced sample consisted of PBMCs or T cells enriched from blood (not recorded which). The TCR was taken from a woman aged 55-69 years with acute COVID-19. CDR3 coding DNA: TGTGCCACCAGTGATCCCCCGACTAGCCGTTACGAGCAGTACTTC. This gives the protein CATSDPPTSRYEQYF.